The rows below give T cell receptor beta chains drawn from one sample of a study of blood T cell repertoires in COVID-19. Some clones are missing from TCRdb's copy, which holds only in-frame ones; the method was immunoSEQ multiplex PCR. The table has approximately 90,000 clones, over 70% seen once; the top ten hold approximately 23%. The material sequenced was peripheral blood. Receptors were obtained from a man older than 75 with active or convalescent COVID-19. CDR3s include the opening cysteine and the closing phenylalanine or tryptophan. Each record gives: V gene, J gene, clone size, D gene, CDR3 DNA, CDR3 protein. The D gene is left open where the match is weak. A row's size may be missing; if present it is once, few, many or a size class.

>TRBV4-3|TRBJ2-3|NA|NA
TGCGCCAGCAGCCAAGACCTCTCCGCGGTACGCACAGATACGCAGTATTTT
CASSQDLSAVRTDTQYF
>TRBV15|TRBJ1-2|NA|NA
TGTGCCACCAGCCAATCTCTGTCCGGGAACTATGGCTACACCTTC
CATSQSLSGNYGYTF
>TRBV5-6|TRBJ1-4|NA|NA
TGTGCCAGCAGCTTAAACGAGGCTGAAAAACTGTTTTTT
CASSLNEAEKLFF
>TRBV7-2|TRBJ1-4|NA|NA
TGTGCCAGCAGCTTACACCGACAGGACCCTGAAAAACTGTTTTTT
CASSLHRQDPEKLFF
>TRBV5-1|TRBJ1-1|NA|NA
TGCGCCAGCAGCACGGTTATGAACACTGAAGCTTTCTTT
CASSTVMNTEAFF
>TRBV24-1|TRBJ1-2|few|TRBD1
TGTGCCACTTCAGGACAGGGGAATTTGGCAGGCTACACCTTC
CATSGQGNLAGYTF
>TRBV11-2|TRBJ2-7|NA|TRBD2
TGTGCCAGCAGCACTAGCGGGGGGGCCGCCGAGCAGTACTTC
CASSTSGGAAEQYF
>TRBV7-2|TRBJ1-6|NA|TRBD1
TGTGCCAGCAGCTTATCCCTGGGGACAGTGGGCTCACCCCTCCACTTT
CASSLSLGTVGSPLHF
>TRBV3-1/TRBV3-2|TRBJ2-1|NA|TRBD2
TGTGCCAGCAGCCACGAGCCAGCGGGGTATGAGCAGTTCTTC
CASSHEPAGYEQFF
>TRBV7-2|TRBJ1-2|few|NA
TGTGCCAGCAGCTTAGATTCAGGGGCCAGTAGGGATGGCTACACCTTC
CASSLDSGASRDGYTF
>TRBV7-8|TRBJ1-4|NA|TRBD1
TGTGCCAGCAGCTCACAGGGGGCCTGGGAAAAACTGTTTTTT
CASSSQGAWEKLFF
>TRBV6-5|TRBJ2-1|once|NA
TGTGCCAGCAGACCCAGGGATAATGAGCAGTTCTTC
CASRPRDNEQFF
>TRBV28|TRBJ1-2|NA|NA
TGTGCCAGCAGTTCGAGCGGCTTTGGCTACACCTTC
CASSSSGFGYTF
>TRBV5-6|TRBJ1-5|NA|TRBD1
TGTGCCAGCAGCTCAGACAGGGCAAATCAGCCCCAGCATTTT
CASSSDRANQPQHF
>TRBV19|TRBJ1-1|NA|TRBD1
TGTGCCAGCTCCTTCGGGCAGGGGGGCACTGAAGCTTTCTTT
CASSFGQGGTEAFF
>TRBV3-1/TRBV3-2|TRBJ2-3|NA|TRBD2
TGTGCCAGCAGCCAAGGCGGGGGGGCTGGAGATACGCAGTATTTT
CASSQGGGAGDTQYF
>TRBV19|TRBJ2-5|NA|NA
TGTGCCAGTAGTATAGGCAGGGGTCAAGAGACCCAGTACTTC
CASSIGRGQETQYF
>TRBV2|TRBJ2-3|once|TRBD2
TGTGCCAGCAGTGAATATGCGGGGGTGACAGATACGCAGTATTTT
CASSEYAGVTDTQYF
>TRBV11-2|TRBJ2-2|once|NA
TGTGCCAGCAGCCTGACAGGTTACACCGGGGAGCTGTTTTTT
CASSLTGYTGELFF
>TRBV25-1|TRBJ2-7|NA|NA
TGTGCCAGCAGTCAATTCGGCCCGGGTAGCTCCTACGAGCAGTACTTC
CASSQFGPGSSYEQYF
>TRBV3-1/TRBV3-2|TRBJ1-2|NA|NA
TGTGCCAGCAGCCAAGCTGTGACAGTAGATGGCTACACCTTC
CASSQAVTVDGYTF
>TRBV5-1|TRBJ2-5|once|NA
TGCGCCAGCAGCTTGACCGAGGGACCGCTAGGGGGGACCCAGTACTTC
CASSLTEGPLGGTQYF
>TRBV27|TRBJ2-3|NA|TRBD2
TGTGCCAGCAGACTCGGGGGGGCGGATACGCAGTATTTT
CASRLGGADTQYF
>TRBV19|TRBJ1-4|NA|TRBD1
TGTGCCAGTAGTGATGTCCCGTCAGGAATCCTGGGGCAGGGGGGTGAAAAACTGTTTTTT
CASSDVPSGILGQGGEKLFF
>TRBV19|TRBJ2-7|NA|NA
TGTGCCAGTAGTATTTCCCAACAGGGCCTCCTCGAGCAGTACTTC
CASSISQQGLLEQYF
>TRBV6-5|TRBJ1-2|NA|TRBD1
TGTGCCAGCAGACAGACAGGGGACTATGGCTACACCTTC
CASRQTGDYGYTF
>TRBV6-5|TRBJ2-3|large|TRBD2
TGTGCCAGCATGGGACTAGCGGGGGTCGTAGATACGCAGTATTTT
CASMGLAGVVDTQYF
>TRBV3-1/TRBV3-2|TRBJ1-5|NA|NA
TGTGCCAGCAGCCAAGATAGTGCGGGGGGCATTCGCAATCAGCCCCAGCATTTT
CASSQDSAGGIRNQPQHF
>TRBV7-9|TRBJ2-7|few|NA
TGTGCCAGCAGCTTATTGGGCAGATCCTACGAGCAGTACTTC
CASSLLGRSYEQYF
>TRBV29-1|TRBJ2-3|NA|TRBD1
TGCAGCGTTACGGGACAGACCACAGATACGCAGTATTTT
CSVTGQTTDTQYF
>TRBV7-8|TRBJ1-5|NA|NA
TGTGCCAGCAGCCCTTGGGGGCAGCACAATCAGCCCCAGCATTTT
CASSPWGQHNQPQHF
>TRBV10-2|TRBJ2-2|once|TRBD2
TGCGCCAGCAGATTTCCGGACGGGGTCGGGAGGGGGACCGGGGAGCTGTTTTTT
CASRFPDGVGRGTGELFF
>TRBV5-1|TRBJ2-5|NA|NA
TGCGCCAGCAGCTTGTATGTGACTGGGGAGACCCAGTACTTC
CASSLYVTGETQYF
>TRBV10-2|TRBJ1-6|NA|NA
TGCGCCAGCAGATCCGGGACATCACCCCTCCACTTT
CASRSGTSPLHF
>TRBV6-5|TRBJ1-1|NA|TRBD1
TGTGCCAGCAGTTACTCCCGGACAGGGGGCTTACCTGAAGCTTTCTTT
CASSYSRTGGLPEAFF
>TRBV7-9|TRBJ1-6|NA|TRBD1
TGTGCCAGCAGCCCGCCGGGACAGCGGAATTCACCCCTCCACTTT
CASSPPGQRNSPLHF
>TRBV27|TRBJ2-5|NA|TRBD1
TGTGCCAGCAGTTACAGGCCGGGGGACAGGGCGTGGGAGACCCAGTACTTC
CASSYRPGDRAWETQYF
>TRBV5-4|TRBJ2-1|once|NA
TGTGCCAGCACGTTGGGTCCGGGGGGCCGTTCCTACAATGAGCAGTTCTTC
CASTLGPGGRSYNEQFF
>TRBV19|TRBJ2-3|NA|TRBD2
TGTGCCAGTAGTAAGACTAGCGGGGTAACAGATACGCAGTATTTT
CASSKTSGVTDTQYF
>TRBV6-5|TRBJ1-6|few|TRBD1
TGTGCCAGCAGTCGACAGGGGCGAAATAATTCACCCCTCCACTTT
CASSRQGRNNSPLHF
>TRBV7-2|TRBJ1-3|NA|NA
TGTGCCAGCAGCTTAGCGCGGGGACCGAGCTCTGGAAACACCATATATTTT
CASSLARGPSSGNTIYF
>TRBV19|TRBJ1-2|NA|NA
TGTGCCAGTAGTATTGGTGTGTTCTACGGCTACACCTTC
CASSIGVFYGYTF
>TRBV5-1|TRBJ1-1|NA|NA
TGCGCCAGCAGCCCCCGGGGGGGGAACACTGAAGCTTTCTTT
CASSPRGGNTEAFF
>TRBV7-2|TRBJ2-7|NA|TRBD2
TGTGCCAGCAGCTTAGTTCCTAGCGGGGGTAGCTCCTACGAGCAGTACTTC
CASSLVPSGGSSYEQYF
>TRBV7-2|TRBJ1-4|NA|NA
TGTGCCAGCAGCCTATCAGGCGGGACTAATGAAAAACTGTTTTTT
CASSLSGGTNEKLFF
>TRBV28|TRBJ1-2|NA|NA
TGTGCCAGCAGCCCCAAGGGGAGGTACGTTGGCTACACCTTC
CASSPKGRYVGYTF
>TRBV24-1|TRBJ2-2|once|TRBD2
TGTGCCGCCGGGGGGGGGCCCCGGAACACCGGGGAGCTGTTTTTT
CAAGGGPRNTGELFF
>TRBV9|TRBJ1-2|NA|NA
TGTGCCAGCAGCGAAGGGACTTCTTTTTATGGCTACACCTTC
CASSEGTSFYGYTF
>TRBV6-5|TRBJ1-2|NA|NA
TGTGCCAGCAGTTACTCAGATGGAGGGGGGGACTATGGCTACACCTTC
CASSYSDGGGDYGYTF
>TRBV10-3|TRBJ2-3|NA|TRBD2
TGTGCCATCAGAAACGGGGGGGCCTCAGATACGCAGTATTTT
CAIRNGGASDTQYF
>TRBV7-2|TRBJ2-1|NA|NA
TGTGCCAGCAGCTCCCGTGGCCTTGACTACAATGAGCAGTTCTTC
CASSSRGLDYNEQFF
>TRBV10-3|TRBJ1-5|NA|TRBD1
TGTGCCATCAGCCGACAGGGAAATAATCAGCCCCAGCATTTT
CAISRQGNNQPQHF
>TRBV19|TRBJ2-5|NA|NA
TGTGCCAGTAGTATAGATTCAGGGTTGGAGACCCAGTACTTC
CASSIDSGLETQYF
>TRBV7-2|TRBJ1-1|NA|TRBD1
TGTGCCAGCAGCTTAGTCGGACAGGGGGCGCAGACTGAAGCTTTCTTT
CASSLVGQGAQTEAFF
>TRBV5-1|TRBJ1-2|NA|NA
TGCGCCAGCAGCTGGGACGGGGGGTCAGGCGATGGCTACACCTTC
CASSWDGGSGDGYTF
>TRBV7-9|TRBJ1-5|NA|TRBD1
TGTGCCAGCAGCCCCCCCGGGACAGGGAATCAGCCCCAGCATTTT
CASSPPGTGNQPQHF
>TRBV7-2|TRBJ1-2|few|NA
TGTGCCAGCAGCTTAGACGGGGGGCTGGGAGGCTACACCTTC
CASSLDGGLGGYTF
>TRBV5-1|TRBJ1-1|few|TRBD1
TGCGCCAGTTCTTTCACCCAGGGGGCGGTCGGTGAAGCTTTCTTT
CASSFTQGAVGEAFF
>TRBV6-2/TRBV6-3|TRBJ2-2|many|TRBD1
TGTGCCAGCAGATACGGACAGGGGGACACCGGGGAGCTGTTTTTT
CASRYGQGDTGELFF
>TRBV2|TRBJ2-3|NA|TRBD2
TGTGCCAGCAGTGTTGGCGGGGGAGGTACAGATACGCAGTATTTT
CASSVGGGGTDTQYF